This T cell receptor beta chain was observed in a study of vaccination and CD4 T cells after COVID-19. Researchers used the Oncomine TCR Beta short-read assay to sequence DNA from cultured CD4+ T cells. A single record per CDR3 protein comes from TCRdb applying MiXCR to the PCR reads. The sample carries more than 20,000 distinct CDR3 sequences, about 39% recorded once. With regard to this clonotype: The antigen is not known.

The treatment is: roughly 10-day PBMC culture with coronavirus spike peptide pools or control peptides (ViraFEST assay). This CDR3 spans 15 amino acids. Germline loops: CDR1 SGHTA, CDR2 FQGNSA. The germline V and J ends were trimmed by 1 base and 2 bases, with 11 bases remaining between them. This TCR came from a human donor who had recovered from COVID-19. Source: CD4+ T cells from blood, cultured in vitro, taken before SARS-CoV-2 vaccination. The chain recombines TRBV7-2 with TRBJ1-2; D remains unclear. The CDR3 nucleotides are TGTGCCAGCAGCTTAGTCGCACACCAGAACTATGGCTACACCTTC. Amino acids: CASSLVAHQNYGYTF.